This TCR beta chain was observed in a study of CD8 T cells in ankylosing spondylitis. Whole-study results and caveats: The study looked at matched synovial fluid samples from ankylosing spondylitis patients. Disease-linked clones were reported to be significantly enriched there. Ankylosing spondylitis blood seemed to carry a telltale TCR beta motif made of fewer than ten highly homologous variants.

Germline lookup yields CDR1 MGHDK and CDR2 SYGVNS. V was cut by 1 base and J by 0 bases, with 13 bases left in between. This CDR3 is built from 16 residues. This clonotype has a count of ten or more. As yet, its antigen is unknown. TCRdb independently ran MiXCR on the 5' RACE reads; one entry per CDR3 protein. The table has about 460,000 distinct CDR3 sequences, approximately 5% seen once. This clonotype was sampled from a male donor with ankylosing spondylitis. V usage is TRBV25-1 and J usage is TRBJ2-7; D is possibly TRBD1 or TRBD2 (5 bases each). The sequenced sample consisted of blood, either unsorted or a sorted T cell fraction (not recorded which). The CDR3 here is CASSELSPGSSYEQYF. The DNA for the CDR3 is TGTGCCAGCAGTGAATTGAGCCCAGGGAGCTCCTACGAGCAGTACTTC.